The 18 T cell receptor beta chains reported below all come from one sample, sequenced in a study of control samples from healthy donors and cancer patients. Data came from immunoSEQ multiplex PCR; TCRdb stores just in-frame clones and leaves some out. The sample carries some 80,000 clones, about 90% recorded once. Sample: blood. The source is a man between 45 and 60 years old in good health.

The chain has TRBV6-4 and TRBJ2-7; 7 bases agree with TRBD1. CDR1 and CDR2 (germline): MRHNA, SNTAGT. With V trimmed by 7 bases and J by 4 bases, 7 bases remained unmatched. The CDR3 runs to 13 residues. The chain's CDR3 is CASKDRFPYEQYF. CDR3 DNA sequence: TGTGCCAGCAAGGACAGGTTTCCTTACGAGCAGTACTTC.

V usage is TRBV2 and J usage is TRBJ2-1; D is possibly TRBD1 or TRBD2 (5 bases each). Germline V lookup: CDR1 SNHLY, CDR2 FYNNEI. The CDR3 contains 12 residues. Trimming stripped 8 bases from V and 10 bases from J, with 15 bases between. CDR3 nucleotides: TGTGCCAGCTCTTCTCGGGGCCGGGAGCAGTTCTTC. Its protein is CASSSRGREQFF.

The rearrangement links TRBV19 to TRBJ1-4; D perhaps matches TRBD1 (6 bases). V lost 4 bases to trimming and J lost 1 base, with 10 bases between them. CDR3 length: 15 amino acids. Germline V lookup: CDR1 LNHDA, CDR2 SQIVND (reference sequence). The CDR3: CASSNTGRTNEKLFF. CDR3 nucleotide sequence: TGTGCCAGTAGTAATACAGGGAGAACTAATGAAAAACTGTTTTTT.

This chain connects TRBV29-1 to TRBJ2-3, with 12 positions matching TRBD2. Germline V lookup: CDR1 SQVTM, CDR2 ANQGSEA. V lost 6 bases, J lost 2 bases, and 3 bases stayed unmatched. The CDR3 is 14 amino acids. The CDR3 DNA reads TGCAGCGTAACTAGCGGGGGGATCACAGATACGCAGTATTTT. It codes for CSVTSGGITDTQYF.

The V and J genes are TRBV6-1 and TRBJ2-2; tentative D call: TRBD1 (6 bases). Trimming removed 4 bases from V and 2 bases from J, with 14 bases in between. The CDR3 has 16 residues. In germline, CDR1 is MNHNS, CDR2 SASEGT. CDR3 sequence (DNA): TGTGCCAGCAGTGTCTACCAGGGGTCTAACACCGGGGAGCTGTTTTTT. This gives the protein CASSVYQGSNTGELFF.

This chain uses TRBV6-5 with TRBJ1-6, with D possibly being TRBD1 (6 bases). V lost 0 bases to trimming and J lost 14 bases, with 17 bases between them. CDR1 and CDR2 from the germline V gene are MNHEY and SVGAGI. This CDR3 spans 15 amino acids. Here the CDR3 DNA reads TGTGCCAGCAGTTACTCGGGACACCCCTGGGATACCCTCCACTTT. Amino acid sequence: CASSYSGHPWDTLHF.

The chain combines TRBV27 with TRBJ2-4; 7 bases agree with TRBD1. Trimming took 4 bases from V and 6 from J; bases not matched to a gene: 6. Per germline, CDR1 MNHEY and CDR2 SMNVEV (reference sequence). The CDR3 contains 14 residues. CDR3 DNA sequence: TGTGCCAGCAGTTCAACAGGGGTTGGAAACATTCAGTACTTC. It yields the protein CASSSTGVGNIQYF.

This clone was seen once. The V gene is TRBV12-3 or TRBV12-4, the J gene TRBJ1-5; D gene unclear. Between the trimmed V and J ends, which lost 1 base and 8 bases, there was a span of 6 bases. This CDR3 is built from 12 residues. The CDR3, as DNA: TGTGCCAGCAGTTTAGTTAAAGAGCCCCAGCATTTT. As protein: CASSLVKEPQHF.

This chain uses TRBV27 with TRBJ1-2; TRBD1 is a possible D gene (5 bases). Deletions cut 4 bases from V and 8 bases from J, with 14 bases between. CDR1 and CDR2 (germline): MNHEY, SMNVEV (reference sequence). This CDR3 has 13 residues. CDR3 DNA: TGTGCCAGCAGTTCAATCCAGGGTGGAGGCTACACCTTC. Translating gives CASSSIQGGGYTF.

This chain connects TRBV29-1 to TRBJ1-2; the D is unclear. Trimming removed 4 bases at V and 3 bases at J, with 9 bases between. The CDR3 loop spans 12 amino acids. The V gene's germline CDR1 is SQVTM and CDR2 ANQGSEA. CDR3 sequence reads: CSVADGDYGYTF. As DNA, the CDR3 is TGCAGCGTTGCGGACGGGGACTATGGCTACACCTTC.

This chain connects TRBV5-6 to TRBJ1-3, with D tentatively TRBD1 (5 bases). Germline CDR1 is SGHDT and CDR2 is YYEEEE. The CDR3 totals 15 residues. V was pared by 1 base and J by 10 bases, with 18 bases between. The DNA of the CDR3 is TGTGCCAGCAGCTTGCAGGGCCCCGGAGCAGGAACCATATATTTT. Its protein product is CASSLQGPGAGTIYF.

This chain links TRBV14 with TRBJ2-7, with D unresolved. The V gene's germline CDR1 is SGHDN and CDR2 FVKESK. CDR3 length: 16 residues. V was shortened by 1 base and J by 5 bases, with 18 bases between the two germline ends. The CDR3 DNA reads TGTGCCAGCAGCCAAGGGTTCGACCTTTTATCCAACGAGCAGTACTTC. This translates into CASSQGFDLLSNEQYF.

This sequence joins TRBV24-1 and TRBJ2-3; a possible D gene is TRBD1 (6 bases). Between the trimmed V and J ends, which lost 3 bases and 3 bases, there was a span of 15 bases. The CDR3 is 16 residues long. The germline CDR1 and CDR2 sequences are KGHDR and SFDVKD. In DNA form, the CDR3 reads TGTGCCACCAGTGATAATCAGGGGTTGATGACAGATACGCAGTATTTT. It translates to CATSDNQGLMTDTQYF.

There are a few counts of this clone. The V call is TRBV29-1, the J call TRBJ1-2, with D uncertain. V lost 0 bases to trimming and J lost 8 bases, with 1 base between them. The CDR3 extends over 9 amino acids. The germline gives CDR1 SQVTM, CDR2 ANQGSEA. This CDR3 is CSVEEGYTF. The CDR3 DNA reads TGCAGCGTTGAAGAGGGCTACACCTTC.

This clone turned up a few times. This chain links TRBV5-6 with TRBJ1-2; D might be TRBD1 (6 bases). Germline V gives CDR1 SGHDT, CDR2 YYEEEE. The CDR3 length is 16 residues. Trimming removed 4 bases at V and 8 bases at J, with 24 bases between. This CDR3 reads CASSPLVPGQQGGYTF. CDR3 nucleotides: TGTGCCAGCAGCCCCCTGGTCCCCGGACAGCAGGGAGGCTACACCTTC.

This chain joins TRBV5-1 and TRBJ2-3, with 8 bases aligning to TRBD2. Trimming removed 2 bases from V and 2 bases from J; junction bases left unmatched: 4. The CDR3 loop spans 15 amino acids. Germline V gene lookup returns CDR1 SGHRS and CDR2 YFSETQ. This chain's CDR3 is CASSFGGATTDTQYF. The CDR3 bases are TGCGCCAGCAGCTTCGGGGGGGCCACCACAGATACGCAGTATTTT.

CDR3 DNA: TGCGCCAGCAGCTTGGGCTCAACGGGACAGGCGGGCACTGAAGCTTTCTTT. Protein product: CASSLGSTGQAGTEAFF. V usage is TRBV5-1 and J usage is TRBJ1-1; 8 bases fit TRBD1. Germline trimming cut 0 bases from V and 4 bases from J; bases unmatched to any gene: 11. CDR1 and CDR2 from the germline V gene are SGHRS and YFSETQ. The CDR3 consists of 17 residues.

The sample holds a few counts of this clone. The gene calls are TRBV19 and TRBJ1-1; 7 nucleotides match TRBD1. Germline lookup yields CDR1 LNHDA and CDR2 SQIVND (reference sequence). The ends lost 9 bases at V and 1 base at J; junction bases unmatched: 2. This CDR3 has 12 amino acids. In DNA form, the CDR3 reads TGTGCCAGCTCAGGGGGGAACACTGAAGCTTTCTTT. As protein: CASSGGNTEAFF.